One and the same sample provided the 7 T cell receptor beta chains below, sequenced in a study of shared clonotypes between healthy human individuals. The method was immunoSEQ multiplex PCR; TCRdb's version includes in-frame clones alone and lacks a portion of them. The table has about 360,000 clones, over 70% seen once. The sample was memory CD4+ T cells sorted from blood. The subset is: CD45RA-negative fraction. All receptors come from a man between 25 and 39 years old in good health.

V and J are TRBV10-3 and TRBJ2-7; a possible D gene is TRBD1 (5 bases). V lost 10 bases and J 4 bases, leaving 17 bases between the germline ends. The CDR3 totals 13 residues. Looked up from germline, CDR1 is ENHRY and CDR2 is SYGVKD. The CDR3 sequence: CATQGARRYEQYF. The CDR3 DNA is TGTGCCACTCAGGGTGCGCGCCGGTACGAGCAGTACTTC.

The V gene is TRBV27, the J gene TRBJ2-7, with D unclear. V lost 6 bases, J lost 1 base, and 13 bases lay in between. The CDR3 has 14 residues. The germline V gene encodes CDR1 MNHEY and CDR2 SMNVEV (reference sequence). The CDR3 DNA follows: TGTGCCAGCAGGCCCCTCGAGCGTTCCTACGAGCAGTACTTC. Translated, it gives CASRPLERSYEQYF.

V and J are TRBV6-5 and TRBJ1-1; 7 nucleotides agree with TRBD1. The CDR3 spans 12 residues. Germline CDR1 reads MNHEY; CDR2 reads SVGAGI. V was pared by 10 bases and J by 4 bases, with 6 bases of the junction left unmatched. This CDR3 reads CATNRGSTEAFF. CDR3 in DNA: TGTGCCACCAACAGGGGTAGCACTGAAGCTTTCTTT.

V and J are TRBV6-6 and TRBJ1-3; no definite D call. The CDR3 spans 15 residues. Germline loops: CDR1 MNHNY, CDR2 SVGAGI (reference sequence). V lost 8 bases, J lost 0 bases, and 14 bases lay in between. The CDR3: CASSNTADSGNTIYF. CDR3 DNA sequence: TGTGCCAGCTCTAATACGGCCGACTCTGGAAACACCATATATTTT.

The chain combines TRBV7-6 with TRBJ2-1; a possible D gene is TRBD2 (6 bases). V lost 1 base and J 6 bases, leaving 22 bases between the germline ends. This CDR3 is built from 18 residues. Germline assignment: CDR1 SGHVS and CDR2 FNYEAQ. DNA for the CDR3: TGTGCCAGCAGCTTAGGGAGCCAGCGGGCGGTTATCCTCAATGAGCAGTTCTTC. Its protein is CASSLGSQRAVILNEQFF.

The rearrangement uses TRBV5-4 and TRBJ2-7; 8 bases fit TRBD1. Germline trimming cut 5 bases from V and 6 bases from J; bases unmatched to any gene: 16. This CDR3 region has 16 residues. The V gene's germline CDR1 is SGHNT and CDR2 YYREEE (reference sequence). The CDR3: CASSDRGTFSSAEQYF. CDR3 nucleotide sequence: TGTGCCAGCAGTGACAGGGGTACGTTCTCATCCGCCGAGCAGTACTTC.

V usage is TRBV7-2 and J usage is TRBJ2-5, with 10 bases identical to TRBD1. The germline CDR1 and CDR2 sequences are SGHTA and FQGNSA. The J segment lost 3 bases and the V segment lost 3 bases, leaving 4 bases of the junction unmatched. There are 15 residues in the CDR3. The CDR3: CASSFRDRGKETQYF. In DNA form, the CDR3 reads TGTGCCAGCAGCTTCCGGGACAGGGGTAAAGAGACCCAGTACTTC.